This T cell receptor beta chain appears in the sequencing data of a study of control samples from healthy donors and cancer patients. Germline assignment: CDR1 MNHEY and CDR2 SVGEGT. V was shortened by 4 bases and J by 10 bases, with 14 bases between the two germline ends. The CDR3 covers 14 residues. The method was immunoSEQ multiplex PCR; TCRdb's version includes in-frame clones alone and lacks a portion of them. The sample shows just under 60,000 clones, approximately 92% of them seen only once. This clone was picked up one time. Source material: PBMCs. The V call is TRBV6-2 or TRBV6-3, the J call TRBJ1-6, with D maybe TRBD1 (5 bases). This TCR came from a man aged 35-49 years with colorectal cancer. This CDR3 is CASSFAGTGSPLHF. The CDR3, as DNA: TGTGCCAGCAGTTTCGCAGGGACCGGATCACCCCTCCACTTT.